A selection of T cell receptor beta chains follows, all from one sample in a study of blood T cell repertoires in COVID-19. The assay was immunoSEQ multiplex PCR, and TCRdb's table has in-frame clones only and misses some. The table has over 450,000 clones, roughly 91% seen once; the top ten hold 7.8%. The sample comprised peripheral blood. The receptors here all came from a woman between 45 and 60 years old with COVID-19, enrolled during active disease. Both conserved end residues are part of each CDR3. Fields, in order: clone size, D gene, J gene, V gene, CDR3 protein, CDR3 DNA. The D gene is left open where the match is weak. Some rows mark clone size as missing; the rest say once, few, many or name a class of expanded clone.

>-|TRBD1|TRBJ2-7|TRBV2
CASNAGQGSSSYEQYF
TGTGCCAGCAACGCAGGACAGGGTTCGAGCTCCTACGAGCAGTACTTC
>-|TRBD1|TRBJ1-2|TRBV2
CASPPTGFDGYTF
TGTGCCAGCCCTCCGACAGGGTTCGATGGCTACACCTTC
>-|-|TRBJ1-6|TRBV27
CASSLGAGSPLHF
TGTGCCAGCAGTTTGGGGGCTGGCTCACCCCTCCACTTT
>few|-|TRBJ1-1|TRBV25-1
CASSVTGNTEAFF
TGTGCCAGCAGTGTCACAGGGAACACTGAAGCTTTCTTT
>-|-|TRBJ1-1|TRBV28
CASSLSSTGWYEAFF
TGTGCCAGCAGTTTATCCTCTACAGGGTGGTATGAAGCTTTCTTT
>-|TRBD1|TRBJ2-1|TRBV19
CASGTGGYEQFF
TGTGCCAGTGGGACAGGGGGCTATGAGCAGTTCTTC
>few|TRBD1|TRBJ1-5|TRBV19
CASDAGGIQPQHF
TGTGCCAGTGACGCAGGGGGCATACAGCCCCAGCATTTT
>once|TRBD1|TRBJ1-1|TRBV18
CASSPSGTGKLDAFF
TGTGCCAGCTCACCTTCTGGGACAGGGAAACTTGATGCTTTCTTT
>-|-|TRBJ1-1|TRBV12-5
CASALGGAPEAFF
TGTGCTAGTGCCCTGGGGGGGGCCCCTGAAGCTTTCTTT
>-|-|TRBJ2-7|TRBV24-1
CATSDLLAGFYEQYF
TGTGCCACCAGTGATTTGCTAGCTGGATTCTACGAGCAGTACTTC
>few|-|TRBJ1-6|TRBV5-1
CASSLDSNSPLHF
TGCGCCAGCAGCTTGGACAGTAATTCACCCCTCCACTTT
>-|-|TRBJ1-2|TRBV24-1
CATSERTTNYGYTF
TGTGCCACCAGTGAGCGTACCACTAACTATGGCTACACCTTC
>-|-|TRBJ1-1|TRBV18
CASSSTEAGNTEAFF
TGTGCCAGCTCCTCTACAGAAGCAGGGAACACTGAAGCTTTCTTT
>-|-|TRBJ2-2|TRBV28
CASSSVNTGELFF
TGTGCCAGCAGTTCCGTGAACACCGGGGAGCTGTTTTTT